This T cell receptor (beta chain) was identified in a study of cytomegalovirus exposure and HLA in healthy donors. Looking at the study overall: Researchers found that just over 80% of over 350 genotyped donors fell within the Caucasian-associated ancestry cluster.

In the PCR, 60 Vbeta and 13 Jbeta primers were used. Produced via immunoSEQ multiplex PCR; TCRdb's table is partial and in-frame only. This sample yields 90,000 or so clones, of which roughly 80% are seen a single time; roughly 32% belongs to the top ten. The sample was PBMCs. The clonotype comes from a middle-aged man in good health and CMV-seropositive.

This CDR3 reads CSVGGDRINGYTF. CDR3 nucleotide sequence: TGCAGCGTTGGAGGGGACAGGATAAATGGCTACACCTTC. The gene calls are TRBV29-1 and TRBJ1-2, with 8 bases that match TRBD1. CDR3 length: 13 amino acids. Per the germline V gene, CDR1 is SQVTM and CDR2 is ANQGSEA. Trimming took 4 bases from V and 6 from J; bases not matched to a gene: 7.